This record looks at one T cell receptor (beta chain) sequence and its context. CDR3 length: 14 amino acids. V lost 4 bases and J 3 bases, leaving 12 bases between the germline ends. Germline values: CDR1 LGHDT, CDR2 YNNKEL (reference sequence). Data came from immunoSEQ multiplex PCR; TCRdb stores just in-frame clones and leaves some out. The sample consists of about 200,000 clones, 94% of them appearing once. This sample is part of a study of blood T cell repertoires in COVID-19. Whole-study context: Italy, Spain and the United States were the sources of the convalescent and acute COVID-19 samples.

The V call is TRBV3-1 (or the pseudogene TRBV3-2), the J call TRBJ1-1, with D hard to call. This sequence originates from a man between 25 and 39 years old with COVID-19, enrolled during active disease. Material: peripheral blood. Here the CDR3 DNA reads TGTGCCAGCAGCCTGGGCCAGAGGGACACTGAAGCTTTCTTT. This sequence encodes CASSLGQRDTEAFF.